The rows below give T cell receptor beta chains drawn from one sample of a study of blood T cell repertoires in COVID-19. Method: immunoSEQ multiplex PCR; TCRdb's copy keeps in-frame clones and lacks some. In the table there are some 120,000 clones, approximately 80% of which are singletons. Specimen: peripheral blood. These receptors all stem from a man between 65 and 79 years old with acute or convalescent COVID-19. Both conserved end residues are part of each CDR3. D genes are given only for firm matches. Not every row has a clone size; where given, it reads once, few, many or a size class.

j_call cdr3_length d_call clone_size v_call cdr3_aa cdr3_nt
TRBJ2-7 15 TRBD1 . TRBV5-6 CASSRPTGGRYEQYF TGTGCCAGCAGTCGACCGACAGGGGGCCGGTACGAGCAGTACTTC
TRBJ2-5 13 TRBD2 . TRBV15 CATSSGTKETQYF TGTGCCACCAGCAGCGGGACTAAAGAGACCCAGTACTTC
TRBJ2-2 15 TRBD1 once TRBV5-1 CASSLLVGGSGELFF TGCGCCAGCAGCTTGCTAGTAGGGGGCTCCGGGGAGCTGTTTTTT
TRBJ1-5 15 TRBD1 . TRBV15 CATSSDTGGNQPQHF TGTGCCACCAGCAGCGACACAGGGGGCAATCAGCCCCAGCATTTT
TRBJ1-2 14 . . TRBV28 CASSFGGGGYGYTF TGTGCCAGCAGTTTCGGGGGTGGGGGCTATGGCTACACCTTC
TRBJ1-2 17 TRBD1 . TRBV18 CASSHLPGQLPLYGYTF TGTGCCAGCTCACACCTCCCGGGACAGCTACCCCTCTATGGCTACACCTTC
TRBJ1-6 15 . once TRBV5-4 CASSLVSDYNSPLHF TGTGCCAGCAGCTTGGTCTCAGATTATAATTCACCCCTCCACTTT
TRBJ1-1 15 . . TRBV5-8 CASSPLGLGEVSAFF TGTGCCAGCAGCCCATTGGGGCTAGGGGAGGTTAGTGCTTTCTTT
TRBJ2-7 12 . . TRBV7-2 CASSQFSHEQYF TGTGCCAGCAGCCAGTTCTCGCACGAGCAGTACTTC
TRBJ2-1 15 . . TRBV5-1 CASSLDPGEYNEQFF TGCGCCAGCAGCTTGGACCCAGGGGAATACAATGAGCAGTTCTTC
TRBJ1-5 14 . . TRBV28 CASSPRQSDQPQHF TGTGCCAGCAGTCCCCGACAGTCTGATCAGCCCCAGCATTTT
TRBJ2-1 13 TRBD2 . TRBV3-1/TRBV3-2 CASSLRGGGEQFF TGTGCCAGCAGCCTCCGGGGGGGAGGGGAGCAGTTCTTC
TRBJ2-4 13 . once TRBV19 CASSIVGRGIQYF TGTGCCAGTAGTATAGTAGGGCGGGGCATTCAGTACTTC
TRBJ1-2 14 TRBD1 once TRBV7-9 CASSSLGTGYGYTF TGTGCCAGCAGTTCCCTCGGGACAGGGTATGGCTACACCTTC